This note documents a single T cell receptor (beta chain) sequence. Its matching antigen is unknown. Other DNA sequences in this sample translate to the same CDR3. This CDR3 spans 16 amino acids. The V segment lost 0 bases and the J segment 2 bases; nucleotides outside the gene matches: 4. Germline V gene lookup returns CDR1 SGHTA and CDR2 FQGNSA. As for time point: pretreatment peripheral blood. Patients' cancers were locally advanced or metastatic urothelial carcinomas. Into every PCR, synthetic TCR analog templates were spiked. Sequenced by immunoSEQ multiplex PCR; TCRdb stores in-frame clones only, minus some. The table lists about 56,000 clones, roughly 87% of them singletons. The sample is drawn from a study of PD-L1 blockade in urothelial cancer. Background on the study: The study recovered a median of 141,255 T cells per blood sample.

Study-wide findings and caveats: Below-median pretreatment blood TCR clonality was a predictor of better survival.

The V call is TRBV7-2, the J call TRBJ2-7; 10 nucleotides match TRBD2. The receptor was derived from a man between 65 and 85 years old with urothelial cancer. The sample here was PBMCs, taken around atezolizumab (anti-PD-L1) treatment. The DNA for the CDR3 is TGTGCCAGCAGCTTAGCGGCTAGCGGGAGAACCTACGAGCAGTACTTC. It is translated as CASSLAASGRTYEQYF.